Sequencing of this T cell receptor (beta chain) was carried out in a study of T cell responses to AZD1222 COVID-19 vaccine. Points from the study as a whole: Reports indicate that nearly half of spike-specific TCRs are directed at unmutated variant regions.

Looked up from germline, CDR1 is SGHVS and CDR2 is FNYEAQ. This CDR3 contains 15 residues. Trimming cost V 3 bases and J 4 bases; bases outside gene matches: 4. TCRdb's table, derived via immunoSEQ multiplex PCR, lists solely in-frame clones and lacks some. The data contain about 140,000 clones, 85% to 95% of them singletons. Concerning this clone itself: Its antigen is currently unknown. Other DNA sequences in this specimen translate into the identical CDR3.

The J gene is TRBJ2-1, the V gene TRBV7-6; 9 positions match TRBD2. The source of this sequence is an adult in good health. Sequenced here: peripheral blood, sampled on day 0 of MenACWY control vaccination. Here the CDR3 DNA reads TGTGCCAGCAGCTTGGGGAGCGGGGGGTACAATGAGCAGTTCTTC. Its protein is CASSLGSGGYNEQFF.